The text below deals with one T cell receptor (beta chain). Its antigen remains unknown. Trimming shortened V by 2 bases and J by 0 bases, and 13 bases separated the two germline ends. The germline CDR1 and CDR2 sequences are SNHLY and FYNNEI. The CDR3 length is 17 residues. The source of the sample is a study of T cell clones after liver transplantation. Turning to the study itself: As an antigen-independent comparator, third-party-reactive TCRbeta sequences came from pre-transplant mixed lymphocyte reactions. Until 12-24 months post-transplant, subjects got standard immunosuppression and no induction.

TCRdb's table, derived via immunoSEQ multiplex PCR, lists solely in-frame clones and lacks some. In the table there are 65,000 to 80,000 clones, roughly 80% of which are singletons. General observations from the study: Circulating graft-donor-reactive CD4 TCRbeta sequences fell significantly post-transplant in most of the 8 subjects. A larger donor-reactive than third-party decline suggested partial antigen-specific deletion.

This receptor was identified in a human donor who received a liver transplant. The chain combines TRBV2 with TRBJ2-2; a weak D match, TRBD2 (6 bases). The sequences come from CD4+ T cells from blood, collected before liver transplant. This CDR3 reads CASSESYGGANTGELFF. In nucleotides, the CDR3 is TGTGCCAGCAGTGAATCTTACGGGGGAGCGAACACCGGGGAGCTGTTTTTT.